The TCR beta chain under discussion was sequenced for a study of shared clonotypes between healthy human individuals (dated by TCRdb to the early 2020s). In terms of the full investigation: The cohort comprised two women and a few men aged 18 to 49 years. Per donor, three plates each were used for CD4 naive and CD4 memory, two for CD8 naive, and one for CD8 memory. The study deeply sequenced blood TCR repertoires of five healthy adults to estimate repertoire size and the extent of clonotype sharing between individuals. To increase sequencing depth and limit assay-specific biases, TCR repertoire library preparation and sequencing were carried out by different laboratories using diverse techniques. Per donor, leukapheresis produced somewhere between about 0.8 and 9 billion PBMCs.

Healthy HIV-negative adults with no recently reported acute infections or vaccinations were included as donors. Only Caucasian adults living in Nashville, Tennessee, USA were represented among the donors. CD4+ T cells were enriched by magnetic negative selection, after which naive cells were positively selected on CD45RA and the negative fraction was taken as the memory subset. After blood collection by leukapheresis, PBMCs were isolated using Ficoll-Histopaque density gradient centrifugation and then cryopreserved in the vapor phase of liquid nitrogen. Purity and quantity of every magnetically sorted T cell population were checked by analytical flow cytometry. Genomic DNA was isolated from every sorted fraction and measured by UV absorbance on a Nanodrop 2000c. Note on this clone: Its antigen target is currently unknown. It has no much larger one-base neighbor in the sample; base qualities were not kept.

Spanning cysteine to phenylalanine, the CDR3 consists of 14 amino acids. Of the read, only the CDR3 DNA is kept; its 42 bases are in frame from base 1. After removal of 3 bases from V and 3 bases from J, the junction retains 3 bases not matched to a gene. The germline V gene provides CDR1 KGHSH and CDR2 LQKENI. TCR CDR3 regions were amplified from genomic DNA by multiplex PCR using the deep immunoSEQ assay. Extracted genomic DNA from each cell subset was spread evenly across all wells of several immunoSEQ 96-well plates, with each plate serving as a replicate. Each replicate PCR for sorted subsets received around 0.2 ug genomic DNA, equal to tens of thousands of T cell genomes. Purified libraries were quantified with a Qubit 3.0 fluorometer, sized on a Bioanalyzer 2100, and re-quantified with the KAPA Library Quantification kit. Every immunoSEQ 96-well plate was sequenced on a separate single-read 150-cycle Illumina NextSeq 550 flow cell. The authors' analysis ran thus. Because the immunoSEQ output included only junctional sequences and no quality scores, the filtering could not be the same as the filtering used for full-length reads. To assign V/J genes and CDR3, sequences were annotated using PyIR, a Python wrapper for IgBLAST v1.9, with IMGT germline references. Reads were removed for weak V/J assignments (E-value above 1e-6), missing CDR3, stop codons, out-of-frame junctions, or ambiguous translated residues. V3J clonotypes were defined as sequences sharing the same inferred V gene, J gene, and CDR3 amino acid sequence. The percentage overlap between two repertoires was calculated by dividing the number of shared unique clonotypes by the size of the smaller repertoire. Repertoire richness was assessed with RTK rarefaction, the Chao1 estimator, and Recon v2.1 estimates of unobserved clonotypes. OLGA was used to compute generation probabilities for all TCRbeta clonotypes that the gDNA method yielded from four donors. As stored in TCRdb, this immuneACCESS dataset retains in-frame rearrangements with V and J assigned. A fraction of the clones does not appear; measured against another copy, unresolved V genes explain less than half of the discrepancy, and the remainder lacks a known reason. The DNA was the basis for D and trimming; V, J and clone size are from that table. This sample has around 510,000 clones in its table, and about 96% of those were observed once. Of the sample, approximately 0.06% is held by the ten largest clones.

Broad study findings and their caveats: Pairwise subsampling led to the expectation that sequencing depth would affect the degree of clonotype sharing among donors. Estimated clonotype richness was generally larger for naive than for memory subsets. The genetic and exposure-history diversity represented was limited by the small number of donors. Sharing across four donors was observed for about 5% of naive CD4, 3.5% of naive CD8, roughly 2.4% of memory CD4, and roughly 0.4% of memory CD8 clonotypes. Rarefaction of sorted-subset datasets indicated incomplete sequencing despite the large sequencing depth. Compared with non-shared clonotypes, clonotypes shared by all four sorted-subset donors had higher generation probabilities. Sampling was limited to blood, and TCR repertoires in tissue likely differ from TCR repertoires in blood.

The TCR sequence derives from a woman under 40 in good health. This sequence uses TRBV18 and TRBJ2-3, with TRBD2 matching 7 junction bases. The sequenced material came from naive CD4+ T cells sorted from blood. The sample's cell subset or site label is to be understood as: CD45RA+ positively selected. The CDR3 amino acid sequence is: CASSPQRETDTQYF. The sequenced DNA: TGTGCCAGCTCACCGCAGCGGGAAACAGATACGCAGTATTTT. The variable domain in full, with residues beyond the CDR3 obtained from the reference TRBV18 and TRBJ2-3 genes, is NAGVMQNPRHLVRRRGQEARLRCSPMKGHSHVYWYRQLPEEGLKFMVYLQKENIIDESGMPKERFSAEFPKEGPSILRIQQVVRGDSAAYFCASSPQRETDTQYFGPGTRLTVL.